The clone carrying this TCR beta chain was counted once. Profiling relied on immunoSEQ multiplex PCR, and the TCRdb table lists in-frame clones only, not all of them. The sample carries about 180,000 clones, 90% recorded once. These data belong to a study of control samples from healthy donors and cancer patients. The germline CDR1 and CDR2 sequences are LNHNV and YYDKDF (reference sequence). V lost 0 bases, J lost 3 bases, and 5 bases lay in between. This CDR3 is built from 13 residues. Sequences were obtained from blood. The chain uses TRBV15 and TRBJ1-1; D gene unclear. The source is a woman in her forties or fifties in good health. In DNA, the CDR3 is TGTGCCACCAGCAGAGATCAATACACTGAAGCTTTCTTT. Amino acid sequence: CATSRDQYTEAFF.